The 10 T cell receptor beta chains reported below all come from one sample, sequenced in a study of cytomegalovirus exposure and HLA in healthy donors. 13 Jbeta primers and 60 Vbeta primers were used for the PCR. The protocol was immunoSEQ multiplex PCR, while the TCRdb copy is restricted to in-frame clones and leaves out a portion. The sample lists about 94,000 clones, around 69% occurring once. What was sequenced was PBMCs. These receptors all come from a man between 25 and 39 years old in good health and CMV-seronegative.

This clone was seen more than once but under ten times. The V and J genes are TRBV27 and TRBJ2-3, with D unresolved. The V and J ends lost 2 bases and 2 bases respectively, with 11 bases between them. Germline assignment: CDR1 MNHEY and CDR2 SMNVEV (reference sequence). The CDR3 is 15 amino acids. The DNA for the CDR3 is TGTGCCAGCAGTTTAGTTAGTTATTTCACAGATACGCAGTATTTT. It translates to CASSLVSYFTDTQYF.

The chain is built from TRBV30 and TRBJ2-4; perhaps TRBD2 as D (5 bases). CDR3 length: 14 residues. With 0 bases removed from V and 0 bases from J, the gap between germline ends came to 6 bases. CDR1 and CDR2 from the germline V gene are GTSNPN and SVGIG (reference sequence). The CDR3 coding sequence is TGTGCCTGGAGTGTCGGGATAGCCAAAAACATTCAGTACTTC. It translates to CAWSVGIAKNIQYF. The full variable domain, with the rest looked up from reference TRBV30 and TRBJ2-4, is SQTIHQWPATLVQPVGSPLSLECTVEGTSNPNLYWYRQAAGRGLQLLFYSVGIGQISSEVPQNLSASRPQDRQFILSSKKLLLSDSGFYLCAWSVGIAKNIQYFGAGTRLSVL.

The rearrangement links TRBV11-3 to TRBJ2-3, with 10 bases aligning to TRBD2. CDR3 length: 15 amino acids. CDR1 is SGHNT, CDR2 YENEEA, per germline. Trimming removed 6 bases from V and 6 bases from J; junction bases left unmatched: 9. The CDR3 coding sequence is TGTGCCAGCAGTACCTCTAGCGGGGGAAGGGATACGCAGTATTTT. Protein: CASSTSSGGRDTQYF.

The chain has TRBV27 and TRBJ2-5, with 7 bases lining up with TRBD1. Germline assignment: CDR1 MNHEY and CDR2 SMNVEV (reference sequence). This CDR3 has 13 amino acids. The V and J ends lost 4 bases and 14 bases, in that order; junction bases with no gene match: 13. Here the CDR3 reads CASSSQTGWEKYF. The CDR3 bases are TGTGCCAGCAGTTCTCAGACAGGGTGGGAGAAATACTTC.

This clone was observed a handful of times. V is TRBV27 and J is TRBJ2-2; D is unclear. Germline CDR1 reads MNHEY; CDR2 reads SMNVEV (reference sequence). V dropped 2 bases and J dropped 5 bases, with 6 bases sitting between them. The CDR3 sequence is 13 residues long. In DNA, the CDR3 is TGTGCCAGCAGTTTAATGGAGACCGGGGAGCTGTTTTTT. It encodes CASSLMETGELFF.

This chain joins TRBV19 and TRBJ2-7; 12 nucleotides align to TRBD2. Germline V gives CDR1 LNHDA, CDR2 SQIVND (reference sequence). The J segment lost 1 base and the V segment lost 4 bases, leaving 2 bases of the junction unmatched. This CDR3 is 15 amino acids long. The CDR3: CASSNGLAGSYEQYF. The CDR3 nucleotides are TGTGCCAGTAGTAACGGACTAGCGGGGTCCTACGAGCAGTACTTC.

The V and J genes are TRBV21-1 and TRBJ2-5; TRBD1, as called in the table, went unchecked against the DNA. TRBV21-1 is described as a pseudogene. The CDR3 covers 15 residues. The CDR3 sequence is CASSPRGRGKETQYF. The DNA of the CDR3 is TGTGCCAGCAGCCCCCGGGGCAGGGGGAAGGAGACCCAGTACTTC.

The CDR3 protein is CASSPSGTEAFF. CDR3 bases: TGTGCCAGCTCACCAAGCGGGACTGAAGCTTTCTTT. This rearrangement joins TRBV18 to TRBJ1-1; D not certain. The length of the CDR3 is 12 residues. Germline V gene lookup returns CDR1 KGHSH and CDR2 LQKENI. V was clipped by 2 bases and J by 5 bases, with 6 bases between them.

V and J are TRBV6-5 and TRBJ2-7, with TRBD2 as a possible D gene (5 bases). CDR1 MNHEY and CDR2 SVGAGI come from the germline V gene. The CDR3 runs 15 residues. V gave up 0 bases and J gave up 0 bases, with 9 bases separating them. The CDR3 loop is CASSYSERTSYEQYF. DNA of the CDR3: TGTGCCAGCAGTTACTCGGAGCGGACCTCCTACGAGCAGTACTTC.

The chain is built from TRBV5-1 and TRBJ1-4; 7 nucleotides agree with TRBD1. The CDR3 runs 14 residues. Germline loops: CDR1 SGHRS, CDR2 YFSETQ. The V and J ends lost 2 bases and 7 bases, in that order; junction bases with no gene match: 5. CDR3 nucleotide sequence: TGCGCCAGCAGCTTACAGGGGCAGGGTGAAAAACTGTTTTTT. This encodes CASSLQGQGEKLFF.